This entry lists 10 T cell receptor beta chains sequenced from one sample in a study of graft-versus-host responses after intestinal transplantation. Assay used: immunoSEQ multiplex PCR; TCRdb lists only in-frame clones, some missing. This sample yields about 57,000 clones, of which 80% to 90% are seen a single time; roughly 1.7% belongs to the top ten. Sequences were derived from PBMCs, sampled 26 days after transplant. These receptors originate from a human patient who received an intestinal transplant, so some T cells may come from the graft donor.

The chain carries TRBV6-1 and TRBJ2-3; 10 positions match TRBD1. The V gene end was trimmed by 6 bases and the J gene end by 5 bases; junction bases not matched to a gene: 2. CDR3 size: 13 residues. The germline CDR1 and CDR2 sequences are MNHNS and SASEGT. CDR3 residues: CASRTGGLDTQYF. The CDR3 bases are TGTGCCAGCAGGACAGGGGGCCTAGATACGCAGTATTTT.

Note on this clone: The junction departs from germline at one end; a sequencing error may be responsible. The chain is built from TRBV10-3 and TRBJ1-1, with 7 bases matching TRBD1. The V gene's germline CDR1 is ENHRY and CDR2 SYGVKD. The CDR3 runs 11 residues. The CDR3 region is CAVSTGDEAFF. The CDR3 DNA reads TGTGCCGTCAGTACAGGGGATGAAGCTTTCTTT.

The chain links TRBV27 to TRBJ1-2, with D possibly being TRBD1 (6 bases). V dropped 2 bases and J dropped 3 bases, with 10 bases sitting between them. This CDR3 spans 14 amino acids. CDR1 is MNHEY, CDR2 SMNVEV, per germline (reference sequence). The CDR3 DNA reads TGTGCCAGCAGTTTAGTGGGGGCTGACTATGGCTACACCTTC. Its protein product is CASSLVGADYGYTF.

V gene TRBV25-1 combines with J gene TRBJ1-1, with a tentative D call TRBD1 (6 bases). Deletions cut 3 bases from V and 7 bases from J, with 21 bases between. The CDR3 loop spans 16 amino acids. CDR1 and CDR2 (germline): MGHDK, SYGVNS. This CDR3 reads CASSDIIIQGTSEAFF. CDR3 bases: TGTGCCAGCAGTGATATTATAATACAGGGAACAAGTGAAGCTTTCTTT.

The rearrangement links TRBV28 to TRBJ2-3, with 7 bases aligning to TRBD1. The CDR3 is 15 residues long. CDR1 is MDHEN and CDR2 is SYDVKM in the germline V gene. The V gene end was trimmed by 5 bases and the J gene end by 3 bases; junction bases not matched to a gene: 8. This chain's CDR3 is CASSRTGKGTDTQYF. The CDR3 DNA reads TGTGCCAGCAGTAGGACAGGAAAGGGTACAGATACGCAGTATTTT.

The J gene is TRBJ2-7, the V gene TRBV11-3; 9 nucleotides line up with TRBD1. Germline CDR1 SGHNT, CDR2 YENEEA. There are 17 residues in the CDR3. With V trimmed by 2 bases and J by 1 base, 9 bases remained unmatched. The CDR3: CASSLPYKQGASYEQYF. CDR3 sequence (DNA): TGTGCCAGCAGCTTACCCTACAAACAGGGGGCTTCCTACGAGCAGTACTTC.

The chain carries TRBV7-9 and TRBJ1-2; a possible D gene is TRBD1 (5 bases). The V end was cut by 3 bases, the J end by 2 bases, with 7 bases between. CDR3 length: 13 amino acids. From germline, CDR1 is SEHNR and CDR2 FQNEAQ (reference sequence). Written as DNA, the CDR3 is TGTGCCAGCAGCTTGGGGGGGAACTATGGCTACACCTTC. Its translation is CASSLGGNYGYTF.

The V and J genes are TRBV28 and TRBJ1-6; D possibly corresponds to TRBD1 (5 bases). The V and J ends lost 2 bases and 6 bases respectively, with 11 bases between them. The germline gives CDR1 MDHEN, CDR2 SYDVKM. The CDR3 is 15 residues long. The CDR3 DNA sequence: TGTGCCAGCAGTTTAGAGCGGGGACTTAATTCACCCCTCCACTTT. As protein: CASSLERGLNSPLHF. Combining the CDR3 with reference TRBV28 and TRBJ1-6 gives the whole variable domain DVKVTQSSRYLVKRTGEKVFLECVQDMDHENMFWYRQDPGLGLRLIYFSYDVKMKEKGDIPEGYSVSREKKERFSLILESASTNQTSMYLCASSLERGLNSPLHFGNGTRLTVT.

V and J are TRBV15 and TRBJ2-7, with TRBD1 as a possible D gene (6 bases). CDR3 size: 14 residues. CDR1 is LNHNV, CDR2 YYDKDF, per germline (reference sequence). V gave up 1 base and J gave up 4 bases, with 11 bases separating them. The CDR3 region is CATSRGNREYEQYF. The CDR3 DNA reads TGTGCCACCAGCAGAGGGAACAGGGAATACGAGCAGTACTTC.

The chain employs TRBV6-5 and TRBJ1-1, with D possibly being TRBD1 (5 bases). The V gene's germline CDR1 is MNHEY and CDR2 SVGAGI. There are 16 residues in the CDR3. V was pared by 2 bases and J by 2 bases, with 15 bases between. CDR3 in amino acids: CASSYNRGKLNTEAFF. CDR3 sequence (DNA): TGTGCCAGCAGTTACAACCGGGGGAAGCTCAACACTGAAGCTTTCTTT.